This section outlines one TCR beta chain sequence together with its context. The record originates from a study of immune characterization of retroperitoneal liposarcoma. From the PCR reads, TCRdb called clonotypes with MiXCR, one entry per CDR3 protein. This table holds around 11,000 distinct CDR3 sequences, 37% found once. V shed 4 bases, J shed 7 bases, and the junction held 8 bases outside the gene matches. Germline CDR1 is MNHEY and CDR2 is SVGAGI. CDR3 size: 15 residues. The J gene is TRBJ2-7, the V gene TRBV6-5, with 12 bases that match TRBD2. The source of this sequence is a female donor with retroperitoneal liposarcoma. Sequenced sample: tumor tissue. The CDR3 region has the DNA TGTGCCAGCAGTTCCCGACTAGCGGGAGTTGTAGAGCAGTACTTC. Amino acid sequence: CASSSRLAGVVEQYF.